The next 11 T cell receptor beta chains were all read from a single sample in a study of shared clonotypes between healthy human individuals. Sequencing was performed with immunoSEQ multiplex PCR; in TCRdb, only in-frame clones are kept and a portion is missing. The sample comprises some 380,000 clones, 95% to 97% of which are singletons, and 0.32% rests with the top ten. Sequences were obtained from memory CD8+ T cells sorted from blood. Indicated subset: CD45RO+ cells pooled with CCR7-negative TemRA cells. The receptors were gathered from a man aged 25-40 years in good health.

A note on this clone: Germline is not matched at one junction end, which may reflect a read error. V usage is TRBV19 and J usage is TRBJ2-7; D remains unclear. The CDR3 covers 12 residues. Germline loops: CDR1 LNHDA, CDR2 SQIVND (reference sequence). CDR3 amino acids: CASSINTHERYF. CDR3 bases: TGTGCCAGTAGTATAAACACCCACGAGCGGTACTTC.

J is TRBJ2-7 and V is TRBV7-9; D tentatively fits TRBD1 or TRBD2 (5 bases each). V was pared by 4 bases and J by 1 base, with 11 bases between. CDR1 is SEHNR and CDR2 is FQNEAQ in the germline V gene (reference sequence). The CDR3 has 14 residues. The CDR3: CASSSQWGSYEQYF. The CDR3 DNA follows: TGTGCCAGCAGCTCTCAATGGGGGTCCTACGAGCAGTACTTC.

This chain connects TRBV29-1 to TRBJ2-7; 7 positions match TRBD2. The CDR3 loop spans 13 amino acids. The germline CDR1 and CDR2 sequences are SQVTM and ANQGSEA. J was trimmed by 3 bases and V by 5 bases; bases with no gene match: 7. CDR3 sequence: CSVRGVTDYEQYF. The CDR3 DNA follows: TGCAGCGTTCGGGGGGTCACCGACTACGAGCAGTACTTC.

This clone was recorded only once. The chain combines TRBV4-1 with TRBJ2-1; unclear D gene. Trimming stripped 3 bases from V and 3 bases from J, with 3 bases between. CDR1 MGHRA and CDR2 YSYEKL come from the germline V gene. There are 12 residues in the CDR3. In DNA form, the CDR3 reads TGCGCCAGCAGCCATCTCTACAATGAGCAGTTCTTC. Its protein product is CASSHLYNEQFF.

The J gene is TRBJ2-3, the V gene TRBV10-1; unclear D gene. The CDR3 is 13 amino acids. Trimming removed 5 bases at V and 3 bases at J, with 9 bases between. Germline lookup yields CDR1 WNHNN and CDR2 SYGVQD (reference sequence). The CDR3 region has the DNA TGCGCCAGCAGTCCAAGCTCGACAGATACGCAGTATTTT. It yields the protein CASSPSSTDTQYF.

J is TRBJ1-3 and V is TRBV6-5, with 10 positions matching TRBD1. This CDR3 has 16 residues. The germline gives CDR1 MNHEY, CDR2 SVGAGI. Losses at the gene ends were 0 bases for V and 4 bases for J; bases not matched to a gene: 3. The CDR3 here is CASSYSGQGWGNTIYF. The CDR3 DNA sequence: TGTGCCAGCAGTTACTCGGGACAGGGGTGGGGAAACACCATATATTTT.

The J gene is TRBJ1-1, the V gene TRBV9; D perhaps matches TRBD1 (5 bases). Between the trimmed V and J ends, which lost 4 bases and 0 bases, there was a span of 10 bases. This CDR3 has 14 residues. Germline lookup yields CDR1 SGDLS and CDR2 YYNGEE. The CDR3 DNA reads TGTGCCAGCAGCAAGGGACTTATGAACACTGAAGCTTTCTTT. Translated: CASSKGLMNTEAFF. Full variable domain (rest looked up from reference TRBV9 and TRBJ1-1): DSGVTQTPKHLITATGQRVTLRCSPRSGDLSVYWYQQSLDQGLQFLIQYYNGEERAKGNILERFSAQQFPDLHSELNLSSLELGDSALYFCASSKGLMNTEAFFGQGTRLTVV.

V usage is TRBV30 and J usage is TRBJ2-5; D is uncertain. The CDR3 spans 13 residues. CDR1 GTSNPN and CDR2 SVGIG come from the germline V gene (reference sequence). The V gene lost 2 bases and the J gene lost 2 bases, with 9 bases spanning the gap. The CDR3 here is CAWSTGLQETQYF. CDR3 DNA sequence: TGTGCCTGGAGTACGGGCCTTCAAGAGACCCAGTACTTC.

This chain links TRBV10-3 with TRBJ2-7; 9 nucleotides match TRBD2. The CDR3 spans 16 residues. V lost 2 bases, J lost 4 bases, and 9 bases stayed unmatched. Germline assignment: CDR1 ENHRY and CDR2 SYGVKD. The CDR3 sequence: CAISEGASGNRYEQYF. The CDR3 region has the DNA TGTGCCATCAGTGAGGGCGCTAGCGGGAATAGGTACGAGCAGTACTTC.

The CDR3 DNA is TGTGCCAGCAGTTCCCTCCGGGGGTGGGATTCCTACGAGCAGTACTTC. It encodes CASSSLRGWDSYEQYF. The chain uses TRBV6-5 and TRBJ2-7; D is perhaps TRBD2 (6 bases). The germline CDR1 and CDR2 sequences are MNHEY and SVGAGI. The V gene lost 4 bases and the J gene lost 1 base, with 17 bases spanning the gap. The CDR3 is made up of 16 amino acids.

The CDR3 reads CASSLNRALQETQYF. CDR3 bases: TGTGCCAGCAGCTTGAACAGGGCGTTACAAGAGACCCAGTACTTC. The chain joins TRBV11-1 to TRBJ2-5, with a tentative D call TRBD1 (6 bases). Trimming stripped 3 bases from V and 2 bases from J, with 13 bases between. Germline assignment: CDR1 SGHAT and CDR2 FQDESV (reference sequence). The CDR3 contains 15 residues.